This T cell receptor (beta chain) emerged from a study of blood T cell repertoires in COVID-19. Study details: T cells, B-cell-depleted T cells, or PBMCs supplied cDNA or gDNA.

Authors' analysis steps: Estimates of nucleated cell counts were drawn from the amplification of reference gene primers. Some clones are missing from TCRdb's copy, which holds only in-frame ones; the method was immunoSEQ multiplex PCR. V and J calls and clone size are copied from that table; D and trimming were computed from the DNA. The sample has 200,000 or so clones, 70% to 85% seen once. V shed 2 bases, J shed 2 bases, and the junction held 7 bases outside the gene matches. This CDR3 contains 15 residues. Germline V gene data show CDR1 as GTSNPN and CDR2 as SVGIG (reference sequence). The receptor was isolated from a man aged 35 to 55 who had recovered from COVID-19. Sequencing was done on a sample of peripheral blood. The chain joins TRBV30 to TRBJ2-3; the match to TRBD2 covers 7 bases. The CDR3 here is CAWSQGLQVTDTQYF. DNA of the CDR3: TGTGCCTGGAGTCAGGGACTACAAGTCACAGATACGCAGTATTTT.